This T cell receptor beta chain derives from a study of blood T cell repertoires in COVID-19. Whole-study context: The samples span acute and convalescent COVID-19 from the United States, Italy and Spain. The cDNA or gDNA used as material had been derived from T cells, B-cell-depleted T cells, or PBMCs.

The germline V and J ends were trimmed by 1 base and 2 bases, with 8 bases remaining between them. The length of the CDR3 is 14 residues. Germline-derived CDR1 and CDR2 are SGDLS and YYNGEE. Per the original data handling: Researchers report that nucleated cell counts were estimated from reference gene primer amplification. Measured with immunoSEQ multiplex PCR; TCRdb has only the in-frame clones, and not every one. The DNA gave D and trimming, while V, J and clone size come from that table. The table lists roughly 140,000 clones, around 83% of them singletons. J is TRBJ2-3 and V is TRBV9; D gene ambiguous. Sequenced: peripheral blood. This clonotype was obtained from a woman between 45 and 65 years old in a cohort sampled during active or convalescent COVID-19. The DNA of the CDR3 is TGTGCCAGCAGCGTATCGGAGCTCACAGATACGCAGTATTTT. Translation: CASSVSELTDTQYF.